Following are 16 T cell receptor beta chains from one sample sequenced in a study of T cell responses to AZD1222 COVID-19 vaccine. Measured with immunoSEQ multiplex PCR; TCRdb has only the in-frame clones, and not every one. The table includes around 110,000 clones, about 92% detected once. The input for sequencing was peripheral blood, taken 28 days after the second AZD1222 dose. The receptor set was obtained from an adult who received the AZD1222 COVID-19 vaccine.

V gene TRBV3-1 (or the pseudogene TRBV3-2) combines with J gene TRBJ2-1; D possibly corresponds to TRBD2 (9 bases). Trimming cost V 0 bases and J 9 bases, with 15 bases left between them. The CDR3 runs to 15 residues. Germline assignment: CDR1 LGHDT and CDR2 YNNKEL (reference sequence). The chain's CDR3 is CASSQDASGTGEQFF. The CDR3 DNA is TGTGCCAGCAGCCAAGATGCTAGCGGGACAGGTGAGCAGTTCTTC.

This rearrangement joins TRBV2 to TRBJ2-1; unclear D gene. CDR1 and CDR2 from the germline V gene are SNHLY and FYNNEI. The ends were cut back, 4 bases at V and 6 bases at J, with 4 bases in the middle. This CDR3 has 11 amino acids. The CDR3 reads CASSAFNEQFF. Here the CDR3 DNA reads TGTGCCAGCAGTGCTTTCAATGAGCAGTTCTTC.

The chain joins TRBV6-2 or TRBV6-3 to TRBJ1-1; the D is unclear. Germline-derived CDR1 and CDR2 are MNHEY and SVGEGT. Trimming took 2 bases from V and 2 from J, leaving 9 bases between them. There are 14 residues in the CDR3. CDR3 amino acids: CASSYLGSNTEAFF. The CDR3 nucleotides read TGTGCCAGCAGTTACCTCGGGTCTAACACTGAAGCTTTCTTT.

In DNA form, the CDR3 reads TGTGCCAGCACTTTGGGGAGTGGGGATAGCACAGATACGCAGTATTTT. Its protein is CASTLGSGDSTDTQYF. The V and J genes are TRBV11-2 and TRBJ2-3; TRBD2 is a possible D gene (5 bases). The V gene's germline CDR1 is SGHAT and CDR2 FQNNGV. The CDR3 covers 16 residues. Trimming pared 7 bases from V and 0 bases from J, leaving 17 bases between.

CDR3 in DNA: TGTGCCAGTAGTCCAGGTTATAATGAAAAACTGTTTTTT. Protein: CASSPGYNEKLFF. The V call is TRBV19, the J call TRBJ1-4; D not certain. Trimming took off 5 bases at V and 4 bases at J, with 8 bases between the two ends. Germline V gene sequence: CDR1 LNHDA, CDR2 SQIVND (reference sequence). The length of the CDR3 is 13 residues.

The chain carries TRBV10-3 and TRBJ2-7; 9 nucleotides match TRBD1. V gave up 7 bases and J gave up 5 bases; unmatched junction bases: 9. CDR1 is ENHRY, CDR2 SYGVKD, per germline. This CDR3 spans 14 amino acids. The CDR3 sequence is CAIKGGQGRNEQYF. DNA for the CDR3: TGTGCCATCAAAGGAGGACAGGGGAGAAACGAGCAGTACTTC.

This chain joins TRBV15 and TRBJ2-7, with TRBD2 as a possible D gene (6 bases). The ends were cut back, 5 bases at V and 3 bases at J, with 14 bases in the middle. Germline lookup yields CDR1 LNHNV and CDR2 YYDKDF (reference sequence). CDR3 length: 14 residues. CDR3 region: CATSGRGGDYEQYF. The DNA for the CDR3 is TGTGCCACCAGCGGGAGAGGCGGGGACTACGAGCAGTACTTC.

The chain combines TRBV9 with TRBJ2-3; TRBD2 aligns across 8 bases. Losses at the gene ends were 0 bases for V and 1 base for J; bases not matched to a gene: 1. This CDR3 contains 15 residues. CDR1 and CDR2 (germline): SGDLS, YYNGEE. The CDR3 protein is CASSVGSGGTDTQYF. CDR3 nucleotides: TGTGCCAGCAGCGTAGGTAGCGGGGGCACAGATACGCAGTATTTT.

The chain employs TRBV5-1 and TRBJ2-5; D is ambiguous. V lost 3 bases, J lost 4 bases, and 13 bases lay in between. The germline CDR1 and CDR2 sequences are SGHRS and YFSETQ. The CDR3 runs 14 residues. CDR3 region: CASSSTGPRETQYF. Here the CDR3 DNA reads TGCGCCAGCAGCTCGACGGGTCCGCGAGAGACCCAGTACTTC.

This sequence joins TRBV12-3 or TRBV12-4 and TRBJ2-7; the D is unclear. V was pared by 1 base and J by 6 bases, with 10 bases between. This CDR3 region has 13 residues. The CDR3 sequence: CASSLGRVPEQYF. CDR3 in DNA: TGTGCCAGCAGTTTAGGTAGGGTTCCCGAGCAGTACTTC.

In its sample, this clone was seen once. The V and J genes are TRBV11-3 and TRBJ1-4; D is unclear. From germline, CDR1 is SGHNT and CDR2 YENEEA. The CDR3 consists of 15 residues. Trimming stripped 4 bases from V and 10 bases from J, with 19 bases between. The CDR3 DNA reads as TGTGCCAGCAGCTCCTATTTCATTGATGGGAGAAAACTGTTTTTT. Protein product: CASSSYFIDGRKLFF. Combining the CDR3 with reference TRBV11-3 and TRBJ1-4 gives the whole variable domain EAGVVQSPRYKIIEKKQPVAFWCNPISGHNTLYWYLQNLGQGPELLIRYENEEAVDDSQLPKDRFSAERLKGVDSTLKIQPAELGDSAVYLCASSSYFIDGRKLFFGSGTQLSVL.

The chain combines TRBV19 with TRBJ1-1; possible D gene TRBD1, 6 bases. Per germline, CDR1 LNHDA and CDR2 SQIVND (reference sequence). V was clipped by 5 bases and J by 2 bases, with 12 bases between them. The CDR3 contains 14 residues. The CDR3 here is CASSQDSLNTEAFF. CDR3 DNA: TGTGCCAGTAGTCAGGACAGCCTCAACACTGAAGCTTTCTTT.

V gene TRBV19 combines with J gene TRBJ1-2; D unclear. V was cut by 0 bases and J by 4 bases, with 9 bases left in between. CDR3 size: 14 residues. Per the germline V gene, CDR1 is LNHDA and CDR2 is SQIVND (reference sequence). The CDR3 DNA follows: TGTGCCAGTAGTATAGAGTACCCAGGCTATGGCTACACCTTC. Translating it yields CASSIEYPGYGYTF.

The rearrangement links TRBV19 to TRBJ1-6; 10 bases line up with TRBD1. The CDR3 totals 17 residues. The V and J ends lost 3 bases and 7 bases, in that order; junction bases with no gene match: 9. In germline, CDR1 is LNHDA, CDR2 SQIVND (reference sequence). The CDR3 region has the DNA TGTGCCAGTAGTATTCTCGGCAGGACAGGGGGGAATTCACCCCTCCACTTT. This gives the protein CASSILGRTGGNSPLHF.

The chain recombines TRBV5-6 with TRBJ1-5; D not certain. This CDR3 is built from 12 residues. Germline CDR1 and CDR2: SGHDT and YYEEEE. V shed 2 bases and J shed 5 bases, with 5 bases lying between them. The CDR3 region is CASSLGDQPQHF. DNA for the CDR3: TGTGCCAGCAGCTTAGGCGATCAGCCCCAGCATTTT.

The genes are TRBV6-1 and TRBJ1-2; 7 bases are shared with TRBD1. CDR1 and CDR2 from the germline V gene are MNHNS and SASEGT. V was clipped by 2 bases and J by 3 bases; unmatched bases: 6. The CDR3 loop spans 15 amino acids. The CDR3 protein is CASSERRQGYYGYTF. The CDR3 bases are TGTGCCAGCAGTGAACGACGACAGGGCTACTATGGCTACACCTTC.